Below are 12 T cell receptor beta chains sequenced from a single sample in a study of blood T cell dynamics during melanoma immunotherapy. The time point here: week 3, after first cycle of checkpoint inhibitor. The data were produced by immunoSEQ multiplex PCR, yet TCRdb's version contains in-frame clones alone and is incomplete. Among more than 13,000 clones listed, around nine tenths were seen once. The input for sequencing was blood, taken from a patient treated with checkpoint blockade. The receptors were sampled from a human donor with melanoma.

J is TRBJ2-7 and V is TRBV5-8; TRBD2 is a possible D gene (6 bases). CDR3 size: 16 residues. Germline V gene data show CDR1 as SGHTS and CDR2 as YDEGEE. V lost 3 bases to trimming and J lost 2 bases, with 18 bases between them. CDR3 loop: CASSSRTGTAAYEQYF. The CDR3 coding sequence is TGTGCCAGCAGCTCACGCACCGGGACTGCAGCCTACGAGCAGTACTTC.

This chain joins TRBV5-5 and TRBJ2-7; D gene uncertain. This CDR3 comprises 13 residues. Germline-derived CDR1 and CDR2 are SGHKS and YYEKEE (reference sequence). The V end was cut by 0 bases, the J end by 5 bases, with 9 bases between. The CDR3 region is CASSLASVDEQYF. As DNA, the CDR3 is TGTGCCAGCAGCTTGGCCTCAGTAGACGAGCAGTACTTC.

V and J are TRBV19 and TRBJ1-1; TRBD1 matches 9 bases. The CDR3 extends over 13 amino acids. Germline loops: CDR1 LNHDA, CDR2 SQIVND (reference sequence). V shed 10 bases and J 3 bases; nucleotides not matched to a gene: 6. CDR3 nucleotide sequence: TGTGCCATCGCGGGACAGGGATACACTGAAGCTTTCTTT. Translated: CAIAGQGYTEAFF.

The CDR3 bases are TGTGCCAGTAGTATAGTAAGACCGGGGTCCTACGAGCAGTACTTC. This encodes CASSIVRPGSYEQYF. The V and J genes are TRBV19 and TRBJ2-7, with a possible D match to TRBD2 (5 bases). The germline CDR1 and CDR2 sequences are LNHDA and SQIVND (reference sequence). The CDR3 consists of 15 residues. Trimming cost V 1 base and J 1 base, with 11 bases left between them.

The chain joins TRBV28 to TRBJ1-2; 7 bases align to TRBD1. V lost 5 bases to trimming and J lost 5 bases; unmatched junction nucleotides: 11. CDR1 is MDHEN, CDR2 SYDVKM, per germline. The length of the CDR3 is 15 residues. CDR3 residues: CASSIGQEPRYGYTF. CDR3 bases: TGTGCCAGCAGTATAGGACAGGAACCTCGGTATGGCTACACCTTC.

The rearrangement joins TRBV19 to TRBJ2-1; 14 bases line up with TRBD2. This CDR3 comprises 19 residues. Per germline, CDR1 LNHDA and CDR2 SQIVND (reference sequence). V gave up 6 bases and J gave up 3 bases; unmatched junction bases: 13. CDR3 residues: CASSGGLAGATSFYNEQFF. The CDR3 DNA reads TGTGCCAGTAGCGGGGGACTAGCGGGGGCAACTTCATTCTACAATGAGCAGTTCTTC. Looking up the rest from reference TRBV19 and TRBJ2-1 gives the full variable domain: DGGITQSPKYLFRKEGQNVTLSCEQNLNHDAMYWYRQDPGQGLRLIYYSQIVNDFQKGDIAEGYSVSREKKESFPLTVTSAQKNPTAFYLCASSGGLAGATSFYNEQFFGPGTRLTVL.

The chain combines TRBV11-2 with TRBJ2-1, with 7 positions matching TRBD1. Germline CDR1 is SGHAT and CDR2 is FQNNGV. With V trimmed by 2 bases and J by 8 bases, 6 bases remained unmatched. The CDR3 covers 14 residues. In DNA, the CDR3 is TGTGCCAGCAGCTTATCAACAGGGGTCGATGAGCAGTTCTTC. It codes for CASSLSTGVDEQFF.

In DNA form, the CDR3 reads TGTGCCTGGAAGCCAGCCTCCTATAATTCACCCCTCCACTTT. This encodes CAWKPASYNSPLHF. V gene TRBV30 combines with J gene TRBJ1-6; D gene unclear. The germline V and J ends were trimmed by 4 bases and 0 bases, with 7 bases remaining between them. The CDR3 runs to 14 residues. Per the germline V gene, CDR1 is GTSNPN and CDR2 is SVGIG (reference sequence).

CDR3 coding DNA: TGTGCCAGCAGCCAACAAACTTCAAGCGGGGGGAGCAACCCGTATGAGCAGTTCTTC. Its translation: CASSQQTSSGGSNPYEQFF. The chain has TRBV4-2 and TRBJ2-1; 9 bases are a match to TRBD2. CDR1 is LGHNA, CDR2 YNFKEQ, per germline. The CDR3 length is 19 residues. Germline trimming cut 2 bases from V and 8 bases from J; bases unmatched to any gene: 19.

V is TRBV18 and J is TRBJ2-7; D is ambiguous. The CDR3 length is 14 residues. Per the germline V gene, CDR1 is KGHSH and CDR2 is LQKENI. The germline V and J ends were trimmed by 5 bases and 4 bases, with 15 bases remaining between them. The CDR3 loop is CASSSSYPTYEQYF. The CDR3 coding sequence is TGTGCCAGCTCATCGTCCTATCCCACATACGAGCAGTACTTC.

The chain joins TRBV11-3 to TRBJ2-1; TRBD2 matches at 8 bases. Germline CDR1 SGHNT, CDR2 YENEEA. The length of the CDR3 is 16 residues. V gave up 5 bases and J gave up 6 bases; unmatched junction bases: 12. CDR3 residues: CASSNPRAGDGNEQFF. In nucleotides, the CDR3 is TGTGCCAGCAGCAACCCGCGAGCGGGAGACGGCAATGAGCAGTTCTTC.

This chain links TRBV18 with TRBJ1-4, with D possibly matching TRBD1 (6 bases). V lost 3 bases and J lost 0, with 14 bases in between. This CDR3 comprises 17 residues. Germline CDR1 reads KGHSH; CDR2 reads LQKENI. CDR3 loop: CASSPPLGAATNEKLFF. The CDR3 region has the DNA TGTGCCAGCTCACCTCCGTTGGGGGCTGCAACTAATGAAAAACTGTTTTTT.